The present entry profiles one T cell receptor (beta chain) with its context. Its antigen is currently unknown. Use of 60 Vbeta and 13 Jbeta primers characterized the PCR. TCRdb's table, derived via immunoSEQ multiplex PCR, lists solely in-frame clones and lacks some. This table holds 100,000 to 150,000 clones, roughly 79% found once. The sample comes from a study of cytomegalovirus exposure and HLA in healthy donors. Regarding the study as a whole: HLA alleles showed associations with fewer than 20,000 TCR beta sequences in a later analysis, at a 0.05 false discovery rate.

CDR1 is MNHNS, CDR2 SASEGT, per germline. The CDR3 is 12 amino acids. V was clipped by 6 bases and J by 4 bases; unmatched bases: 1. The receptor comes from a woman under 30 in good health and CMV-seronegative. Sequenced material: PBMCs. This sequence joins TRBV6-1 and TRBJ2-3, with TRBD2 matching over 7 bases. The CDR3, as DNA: TGTGCCAGCAGAGCGGGACCAGATACGCAGTATTTT. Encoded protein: CASRAGPDTQYF.